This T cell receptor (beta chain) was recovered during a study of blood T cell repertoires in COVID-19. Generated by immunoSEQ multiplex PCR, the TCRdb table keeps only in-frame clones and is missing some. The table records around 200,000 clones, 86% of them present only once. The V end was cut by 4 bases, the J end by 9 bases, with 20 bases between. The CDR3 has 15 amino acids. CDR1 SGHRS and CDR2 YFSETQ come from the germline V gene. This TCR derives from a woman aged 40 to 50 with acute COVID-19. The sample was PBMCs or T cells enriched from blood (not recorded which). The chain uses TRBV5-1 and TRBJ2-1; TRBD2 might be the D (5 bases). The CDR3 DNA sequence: TGCGCCAGCAGCACTTTAAGTCGGCCCGAGGGTGAGCAGTTCTTC. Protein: CASSTLSRPEGEQFF.